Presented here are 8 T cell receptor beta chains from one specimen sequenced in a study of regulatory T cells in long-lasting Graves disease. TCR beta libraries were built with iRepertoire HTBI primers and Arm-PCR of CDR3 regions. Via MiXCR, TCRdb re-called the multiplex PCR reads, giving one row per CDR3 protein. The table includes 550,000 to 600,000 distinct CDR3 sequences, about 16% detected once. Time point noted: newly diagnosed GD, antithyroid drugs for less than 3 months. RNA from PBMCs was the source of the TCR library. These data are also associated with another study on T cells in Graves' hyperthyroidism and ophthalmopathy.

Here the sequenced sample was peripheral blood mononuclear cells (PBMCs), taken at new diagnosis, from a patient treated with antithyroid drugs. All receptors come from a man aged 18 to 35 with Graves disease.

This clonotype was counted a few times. The CDR3 loop is CASNLGSPLHF. The CDR3 DNA reads as TGTGCCAGCAATTTGGGATCACCCCTCCACTTT. This chain links TRBV6-4 with TRBJ1-6; D is ambiguous. Per germline, CDR1 MRHNA and CDR2 SNTAGT. The CDR3 contains 11 residues. With 7 bases removed from V and 10 bases from J, the gap between germline ends came to 8 bases.

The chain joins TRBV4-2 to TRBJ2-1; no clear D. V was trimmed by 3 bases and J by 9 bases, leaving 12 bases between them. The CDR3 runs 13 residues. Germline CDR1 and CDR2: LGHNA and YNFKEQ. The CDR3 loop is CASSQPLGVEQFF. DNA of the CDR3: TGTGCCAGCAGCCAGCCCCTAGGAGTTGAGCAGTTCTTC.

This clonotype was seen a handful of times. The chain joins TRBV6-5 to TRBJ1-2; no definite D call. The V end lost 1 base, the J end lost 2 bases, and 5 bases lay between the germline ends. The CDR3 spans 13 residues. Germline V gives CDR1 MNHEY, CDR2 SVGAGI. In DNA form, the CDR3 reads TGTGCCAGCAGTTACTACTCAAACTATGGCTACACCTTC. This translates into CASSYYSNYGYTF.

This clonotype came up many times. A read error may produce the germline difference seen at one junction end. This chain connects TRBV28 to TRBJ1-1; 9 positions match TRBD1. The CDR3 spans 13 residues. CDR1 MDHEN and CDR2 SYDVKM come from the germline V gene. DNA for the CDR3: TGTGCCAGCAGTGGGGACAGGGCGACTGGAGCTTTCTTT. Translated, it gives CASSGDRATGAFF.

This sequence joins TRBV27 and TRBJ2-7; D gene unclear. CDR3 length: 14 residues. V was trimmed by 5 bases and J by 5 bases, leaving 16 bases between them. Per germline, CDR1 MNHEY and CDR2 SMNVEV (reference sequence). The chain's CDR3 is CASSDRALRHEQYF. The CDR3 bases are TGTGCCAGCAGTGATCGGGCCCTCCGCCACGAGCAGTACTTC.

The CDR3 nucleotides read TGCGCCAGCAGCCAAGGACCCAATTTACATCAGCCCCAGCATTTT. Its protein is CASSQGPNLHQPQHF. The rearrangement uses TRBV4-1 and TRBJ1-5; D is ambiguous. Trimming stripped 1 base from V and 5 bases from J, with 12 bases between. The CDR3 is 15 amino acids. CDR1 MGHRA and CDR2 YSYEKL come from the germline V gene.

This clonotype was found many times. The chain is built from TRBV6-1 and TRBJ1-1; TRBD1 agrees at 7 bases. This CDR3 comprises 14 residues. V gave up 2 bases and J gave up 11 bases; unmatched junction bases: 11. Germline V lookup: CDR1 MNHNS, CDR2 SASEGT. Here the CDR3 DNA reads TGTGCCAGCAGTGAAAAAACGGAAACAGGGGAGGCTTTCTTT. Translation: CASSEKTETGEAFF.

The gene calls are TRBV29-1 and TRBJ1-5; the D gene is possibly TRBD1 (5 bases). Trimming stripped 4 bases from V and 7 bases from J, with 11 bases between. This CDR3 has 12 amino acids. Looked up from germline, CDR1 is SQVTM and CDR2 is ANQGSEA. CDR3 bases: TGCAGCGTTGGGGGGGTTGGGCAGCCCCAGCATTTT. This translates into CSVGGVGQPQHF.